The T cell receptor (beta chain) under discussion was sequenced for a study of cytomegalovirus exposure and HLA in healthy donors. Study results and limitations: A few CMV-associated chains were confirmed in vitro to be specific for CMV antigens. Within the 130 or so validation repertoires, first-cohort TCR clusters tended to co-occur, according to a later analysis. Both high specificity and high sensitivity reportedly marked the classifier's diagnosis of cytomegalovirus status.

For this clone: The antigen remains unidentified.

This CDR3 comprises 16 residues. The V end lost 4 bases, the J end lost 3 bases, and 16 bases lay between the germline ends. Germline loops: CDR1 LNHDA, CDR2 SQIVND (reference sequence). The donors were members of the approximately 120-subject validation cohort (separate from the approximately 650-subject first cohort). The assay was immunoSEQ multiplex PCR, and TCRdb's table has in-frame clones only and misses some. This sample carries approximately 200,000 clones, 80% to 90% of them seen once, and the ten largest clones take 13%. Sequenced input: PBMCs. The rearrangement joins TRBV19 to TRBJ2-1; D is unclear. The source of this sequence is a woman under 40 in good health and CMV-seropositive. The CDR3 DNA is TGTGCCAGTAGTACGACTTTCAACCTTATCTACAATGAGCAGTTCTTC. This sequence encodes CASSTTFNLIYNEQFF.